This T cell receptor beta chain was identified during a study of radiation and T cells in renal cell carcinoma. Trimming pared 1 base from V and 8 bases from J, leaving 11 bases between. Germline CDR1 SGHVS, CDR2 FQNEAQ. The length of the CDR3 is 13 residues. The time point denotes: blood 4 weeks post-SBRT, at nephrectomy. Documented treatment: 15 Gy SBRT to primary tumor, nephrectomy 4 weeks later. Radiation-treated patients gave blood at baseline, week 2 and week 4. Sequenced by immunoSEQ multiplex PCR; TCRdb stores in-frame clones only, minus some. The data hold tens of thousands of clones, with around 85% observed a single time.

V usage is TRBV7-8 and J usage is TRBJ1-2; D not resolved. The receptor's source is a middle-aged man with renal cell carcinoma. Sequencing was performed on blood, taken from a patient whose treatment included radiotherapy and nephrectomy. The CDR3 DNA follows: TGTGCCAGCAGCTTAGGGGAAGAAAGAGGCTACACCTTC. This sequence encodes CASSLGEERGYTF.